The rows below give T cell receptor beta chains drawn from one sample of a study of human thymus T cells. Using immunoSEQ multiplex PCR, the repertoire was profiled, and TCRdb retains in-frame clones only, with some absent. The sample records 35,000 to 55,000 clones, 94% being singletons. The sample was blood. The receptors shown here come from a boy under two years old with a congenital heart defect but otherwise immunologically healthy. CDR3s include the opening cysteine and the closing phenylalanine or tryptophan. The D gene is left open where the match is weak. The size of a clone is reported for some rows only, either as once, few or many, or as a class for expanded clones.

abundance	v_gene	d_gene	j_gene	CDR3aa	CDR3nt
.	TRBV10-3	.	TRBJ2-3	CAISGAGEDDTQYF	TGTGCCATCAGCGGAGCCGGCGAGGACGATACGCAGTATTTT
.	TRBV5-8	TRBD1	TRBJ1-2	CASSWDSSYGYTF	TGTGCCAGCAGCTGGGACAGCTCCTATGGCTACACCTTC
.	TRBV5-4	.	TRBJ2-7	CASSLRVLNSYEQYF	TGTGCCAGCAGCCTGCGGGTTCTTAACTCCTACGAGCAGTACTTC
.	TRBV15	TRBD2	TRBJ2-1	CATSRVRLAGYNEQFF	TGTGCCACCAGCAGAGTGAGACTAGCGGGATACAATGAGCAGTTCTTC
.	TRBV6-5	TRBD1	TRBJ1-1	CASSSGDRLNTEAFF	TGTGCCAGCAGTAGCGGGGACAGGCTAAACACTGAAGCTTTCTTT
.	TRBV21-1	.	TRBJ1-4	CASPRTGGGLFF	TGTGCCAGCCCTCGGACAGGGGGCGGACTGTTTTTT
.	TRBV7-8	.	TRBJ1-6	CASSPLMIGGSPLHF	TGTGCCAGCAGCCCTCTTATGATCGGGGGTTCACCCCTCCACTTT
.	TRBV5-8	.	TRBJ1-2	CASSPRRGYGYTF	TGTGCCAGCAGCCCCCGTAGAGGCTATGGCTACACCTTC
.	TRBV7-2	TRBD1	TRBJ1-5	CASSLRRGHNQPQHF	TGTGCCAGCAGCTTGAGGAGGGGGCACAATCAGCCCCAGCATTTT
once	TRBV27	TRBD2	TRBJ2-1	CASKEAGAYEQFF	TGTGCCAGCAAGGAAGCGGGGGCATATGAGCAGTTCTTC
.	TRBV12-5	TRBD1	TRBJ1-4	CASGSLSGDRVEKLFF	TGTGCTAGTGGTTCACTCAGCGGGGACAGGGTTGAAAAACTGTTTTTT
.	TRBV13	.	TRBJ1-5	CASSFGAENSNQPQHF	TGTGCCAGCAGCTTTGGGGCAGAGAATAGCAATCAGCCCCAGCATTTT
.	TRBV5-1	TRBD1	TRBJ1-2	CASSSTGSGYTF	TGCGCCAGCAGCTCGACAGGGTCTGGCTACACCTTC
.	TRBV11-2	.	TRBJ1-2	CASKLAGGHGYTF	TGTGCCAGCAAATTAGCGGGGGGGCACGGCTACACCTTC
.	TRBV9	.	TRBJ2-3	CASSVVDSTDTQYF	TGTGCCAGCAGCGTAGTAGACTCCACAGATACGCAGTATTTT
once	TRBV30	.	TRBJ2-2	CAWSFTGTLTGELFF	TGTGCCTGGAGTTTCACCGGGACTCTGACCGGGGAGCTGTTTTTT
.	TRBV30	.	TRBJ1-5	CAWSFRNQPQHF	TGTGCCTGGAGCTTCCGCAATCAGCCCCAGCATTTT
.	TRBV6-6	TRBD2	TRBJ2-5	CASSRTSGGAETQYF	TGTGCCAGCAGTCGGACTAGCGGGGGGGCAGAGACCCAGTACTTC
.	TRBV28	.	TRBJ1-2	CASRTPGTNNYGYTF	TGTGCCAGCAGAACCCCCGGGACCAATAACTATGGCTACACCTTC